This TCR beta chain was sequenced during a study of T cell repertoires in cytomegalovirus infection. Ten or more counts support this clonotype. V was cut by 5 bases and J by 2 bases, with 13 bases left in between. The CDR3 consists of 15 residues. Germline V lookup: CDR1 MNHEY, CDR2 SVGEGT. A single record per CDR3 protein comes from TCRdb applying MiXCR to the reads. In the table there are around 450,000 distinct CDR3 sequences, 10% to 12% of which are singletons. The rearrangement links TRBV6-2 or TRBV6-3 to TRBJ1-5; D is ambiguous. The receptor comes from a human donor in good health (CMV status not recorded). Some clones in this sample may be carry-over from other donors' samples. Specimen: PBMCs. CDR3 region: CASSPSRIGNQPQHF. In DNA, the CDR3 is TGTGCCAGCAGTCCAAGCCGGATTGGCAATCAGCCCCAGCATTTT.